Ten or more counts support the clone carrying this T cell receptor beta chain. The antigen is undetermined. The sample belongs to a study of CD8 T cells in ankylosing spondylitis. Study conclusions and caveats: Seemingly distinctive of ankylosing spondylitis blood was a TCR beta motif formed by eight highly homologous variants. Some motif variants had been reported before (in reactive arthritis synovial fluid and blood).

Libraries for TCR beta were made by quantitative 5'-RACE with molecular barcodes. Each CDR3 protein gets one entry after TCRdb re-called the 5' RACE reads with MiXCR. The table has around 300,000 distinct CDR3 sequences, roughly 14% seen once. This CDR3 spans 14 amino acids. V dropped 2 bases and J dropped 8; count of bases not matched to a gene: 8. Specimen: blood, either unsorted or a sorted T cell fraction (not recorded which). The chain has TRBV12-3 or TRBV12-4 and TRBJ1-2, with 7 bases aligning to TRBD1. The TCR was taken from a male donor with ankylosing spondylitis or in good health (not recorded which). The CDR3 loop reads CASSLSTGTYGYTF. The DNA for the CDR3 is TGTGCCAGCAGTTTATCGACAGGGACTTACGGCTACACCTTC.